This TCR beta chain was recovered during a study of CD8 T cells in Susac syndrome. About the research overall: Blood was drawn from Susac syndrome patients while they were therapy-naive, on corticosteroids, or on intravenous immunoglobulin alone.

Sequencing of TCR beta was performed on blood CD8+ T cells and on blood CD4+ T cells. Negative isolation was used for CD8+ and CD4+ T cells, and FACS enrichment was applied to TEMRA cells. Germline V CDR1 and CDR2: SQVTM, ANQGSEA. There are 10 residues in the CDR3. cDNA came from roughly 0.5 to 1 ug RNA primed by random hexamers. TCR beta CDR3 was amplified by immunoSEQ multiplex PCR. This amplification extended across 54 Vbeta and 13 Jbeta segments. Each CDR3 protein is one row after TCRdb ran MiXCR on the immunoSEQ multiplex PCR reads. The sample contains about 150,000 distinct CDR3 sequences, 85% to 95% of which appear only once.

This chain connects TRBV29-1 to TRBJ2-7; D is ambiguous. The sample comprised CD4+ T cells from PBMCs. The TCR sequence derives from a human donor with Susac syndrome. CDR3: CSVAGHEQYF. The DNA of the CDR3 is TGCAGTGTCGCCGGGCACGAGCAGTACTTC.